Reported below is one T cell receptor (beta chain). TCRdb's table, derived via immunoSEQ multiplex PCR, lists solely in-frame clones and lacks some. The profile covers roughly 73,000 clones, with 75% to 90% appearing a single time and roughly 28% taken by the ten largest. This specimen comes from a study of control samples from healthy donors and cancer patients. Germline V gene sequence: CDR1 LNHDA, CDR2 SQIVND (reference sequence). J was trimmed by 6 bases and V by 3 bases; bases with no gene match: 8. The CDR3 spans 17 residues. The sample was blood. This receptor was taken from a man aged 50 or older in good health. V gene TRBV19 combines with J gene TRBJ2-2; TRBD2 aligns across 12 bases. The CDR3 reads CASSIPGLAGSSGELFF. The CDR3 DNA reads as TGTGCCAGTAGTATCCCCGGACTAGCGGGGAGTTCCGGGGAGCTGTTTTTT.